This TCR beta chain appears in the sequencing data of a study of CD8 T cells in Susac syndrome. Random hexamers were used to reverse transcribe an amount of roughly 0.45 to 1 ug RNA. Each CDR3 protein is one row after TCRdb ran MiXCR on the immunoSEQ multiplex PCR reads. This sample has some 110,000 distinct CDR3 sequences, with about 94% found just once. CDR1 and CDR2 (germline): LGHNT, FRNRAP. The CDR3 covers 13 residues. Trimming at V came to 6 bases and at J to 4 bases, leaving 2 bases not matched to a gene. The chain couples TRBV12-5 to TRBJ2-2, with 7 bases lining up with TRBD1. The clonotype was recovered from a human donor with Susac syndrome. The source material was CD8+ T cells from PBMCs. The CDR3 DNA sequence: TGTGCTAGTGGCCCAGGGGGCACCGGGGAGCTGTTTTTT. Its protein is CASGPGGTGELFF.